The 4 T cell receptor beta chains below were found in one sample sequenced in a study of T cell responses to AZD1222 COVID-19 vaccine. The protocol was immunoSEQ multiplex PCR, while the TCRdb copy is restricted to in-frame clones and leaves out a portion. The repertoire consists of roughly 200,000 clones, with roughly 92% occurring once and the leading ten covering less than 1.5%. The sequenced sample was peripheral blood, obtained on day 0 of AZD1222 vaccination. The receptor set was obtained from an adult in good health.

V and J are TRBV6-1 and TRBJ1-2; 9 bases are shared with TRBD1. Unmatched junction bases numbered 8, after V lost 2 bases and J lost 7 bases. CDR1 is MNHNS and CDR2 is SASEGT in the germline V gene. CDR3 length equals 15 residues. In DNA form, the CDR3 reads TGTGCCAGCAGTGAAAGGGTACAGGGGGCGCGTGGCTACACCTTC. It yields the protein CASSERVQGARGYTF.

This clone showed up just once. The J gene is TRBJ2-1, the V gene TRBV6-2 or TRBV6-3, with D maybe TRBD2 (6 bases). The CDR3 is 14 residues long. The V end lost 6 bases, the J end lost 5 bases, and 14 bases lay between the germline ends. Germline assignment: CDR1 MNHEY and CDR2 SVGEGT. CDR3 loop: CASSSRGGDNEQFF. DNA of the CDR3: TGTGCCAGCAGCTCCCGAGGCGGGGACAATGAGCAGTTCTTC.

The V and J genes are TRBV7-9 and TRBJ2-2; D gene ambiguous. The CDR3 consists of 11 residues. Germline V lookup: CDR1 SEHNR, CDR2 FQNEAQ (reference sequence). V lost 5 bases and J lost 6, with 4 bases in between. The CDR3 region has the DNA TGTGCCAGCAGCGTTGCCGGGGAGCTGTTTTTT. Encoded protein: CASSVAGELFF.

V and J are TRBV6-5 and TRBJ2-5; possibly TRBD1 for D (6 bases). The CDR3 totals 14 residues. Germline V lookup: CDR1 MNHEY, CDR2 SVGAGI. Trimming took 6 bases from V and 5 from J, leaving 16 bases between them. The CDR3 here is CASSRDTSRETQYF. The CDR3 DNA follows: TGTGCCAGCAGCCGGGACACCTCTAGGGAGACCCAGTACTTC.